Given below is one T cell receptor beta chain in context. Compared with germline, one end of the junction differs, possibly owing to a read error. The CDR3 has 15 residues. Germline CDR1 reads SGHNT; CDR2 reads YYREEE (reference sequence). This sample was included in a study of tumor-infiltrating lymphocytes in primary liver carcinoma. Background on the study: The patient population consisted of men and women between 30 and 69 years of age.

The source material, roughly 18-32 mg of unsorted bulk tissue, was used to co-extract RNA and DNA. Patients' primary liver carcinoma was surgically resected. The authors made TCR beta cDNA from approximately 490 ng total RNA with a constant-region primer. Nested multiplex PCR, run for three rounds with slightly modified ARM-PCR, yielded TCR beta libraries. TRBV1-TRBV30 forward and Cbeta reverse primers drove the first two roughly 10-cycle rounds. TCRdb redid the calling of the multiplex PCR reads with MiXCR, one entry per CDR3 protein. Here the sample spans 55,000 or so distinct CDR3 sequences, about two thirds being singletons.

The specimen was liver tumor tissue from sampling region 2. Subset indicated: tumor region T2, inferior pole. The TCR sequence derives from a man aged 40-49 years with primary liver carcinoma and hepatitis B virus infection. The V gene is TRBV5-4, the J gene TRBJ2-1, with 10 bases fitting TRBD2. The CDR3 DNA reads TGTGCCATCAGCACGGGACTAGCGAGAGCCAATGAGCAGTTCTTC. This gives the protein CAISTGLARANEQFF.